This T cell receptor beta chain derives from a study of cytomegalovirus exposure and HLA in healthy donors. Points from the study as a whole: Using a false discovery rate of 0.05, a later analysis showed that about 16,000 TCR beta sequences were associated with HLA alleles. Owing to their indistinguishability, certain V segments, notably TRBV6-2 and TRBV6-3, were excluded. Common viral pathogens (according to a later analysis) appeared linked to several of the most significant clusters.

As regards this clone: The antigen is not known.

This CDR3 comprises 15 residues. Germline loops: CDR1 LGHNT, CDR2 FRNRAP. The germline V and J ends were trimmed by 3 bases and 6 bases, with 17 bases remaining between them. The study ran its PCR with 60 Vbeta and 13 Jbeta primers. Libraries were prepared by immunoSEQ multiplex PCR; TCRdb keeps only in-frame clonotypes and omits some of them. The sample has fewer than 200,000 clones, 65% to 75% seen once. Material: PBMCs. V and J are TRBV12-5 and TRBJ1-1; D is unresolved. The TCR was taken from a girl under 18 in good health and CMV-seronegative. CDR3 loop: CASGFRRAPWAEAFF. The CDR3 DNA reads as TGTGCTAGTGGTTTTCGGCGGGCCCCTTGGGCTGAAGCTTTCTTT.